The next 25 T cell receptor beta chains were all read from a single sample in a study of blood T cell repertoires in COVID-19. Produced via immunoSEQ multiplex PCR; TCRdb's table is partial and in-frame only. The table has 150,000 to 200,000 clones, about 86% seen once. Sequencing input: peripheral blood. The receptor set was obtained from a man in his fifties or sixties with acute or convalescent COVID-19.

This chain uses TRBV3-1 (or the pseudogene TRBV3-2) with TRBJ2-1, with 15 bases aligning to TRBD2. J gave up 10 bases and V 4 bases, and 5 bases lay outside the gene matches. From germline, CDR1 is LGHDT and CDR2 YNNKEL (reference sequence). The length of the CDR3 is 15 residues. CDR3 nucleotides: TGTGCCAGCAGCCTTGGACTAGCGGGAGGGGAAGAGCAGTTCTTC. Its protein product is CASSLGLAGGEEQFF.

The chain uses TRBV9 and TRBJ2-3; 7 bases fit TRBD1. Germline loops: CDR1 SGDLS, CDR2 YYNGEE. The CDR3 covers 15 residues. Losses at the gene ends were 2 bases for V and 4 bases for J; bases not matched to a gene: 7. The CDR3 nucleotides read TGTGCCAGCAGCGTCAGGACAGGTTGGGCAGATACGCAGTATTTT. Translating gives CASSVRTGWADTQYF.

This sequence joins TRBV2 and TRBJ1-5, with D possibly being TRBD1 (6 bases). Trimming took off 4 bases at V and 3 bases at J, with 16 bases between the two ends. There are 16 residues in the CDR3. Germline V gene sequence: CDR1 SNHLY, CDR2 FYNNEI. The CDR3 is CASSGEGGQYNQPQHF. CDR3 DNA sequence: TGTGCCAGCAGTGGGGAGGGGGGGCAGTACAATCAGCCCCAGCATTTT.

This chain uses TRBV5-1 with TRBJ2-1; D possibly corresponds to TRBD1 (6 bases). CDR3 size: 15 residues. CDR1 and CDR2 (germline): SGHRS, YFSETQ. V lost 4 bases, J lost 2 bases, and 13 bases lay in between. CDR3 sequence (DNA): TGCGCCAGCAGCCTTCGGACAGAAACCTACAATGAGCAGTTCTTC. As protein: CASSLRTETYNEQFF.

The gene calls are TRBV7-9 and TRBJ2-5; TRBD2 might be the D (5 bases). CDR1 and CDR2 (germline): SEHNR, FQNEAQ (reference sequence). The CDR3 runs 11 residues. Trimming shortened V by 1 base and J by 13 bases, and 10 bases separated the two germline ends. The CDR3 is CASSLGEGWYF. The CDR3 nucleotides are TGTGCCAGCAGCTTAGGAGAGGGATGGTACTTC.

The chain uses TRBV15 and TRBJ2-7; D not certain. The germline V gene has CDR1 LNHNV and CDR2 YYDKDF (reference sequence). This CDR3 has 13 residues. Deletions cut 1 base from V and 3 bases from J, with 7 bases between. CDR3 bases: TGTGCCACCAGCAGAGTAATTAGCTACGAGCAGTACTTC. Translation gives CATSRVISYEQYF. The whole variable domain, filled in from reference TRBV15 and TRBJ2-7, reads DAMVIQNPRYQVTQFGKPVTLSCSQTLNHNVMYWYQQKSSQAPKLLFHYYDKDFNNEADTPDNFQSRRPNTSFCFLDIRSPGLGDTAMYLCATSRVISYEQYFGPGTRLTVT.

The chain combines TRBV28 with TRBJ2-2, with 8 bases that match TRBD2. This CDR3 contains 16 residues. V was pared by 6 bases and J by 5 bases, with 11 bases of the junction left unmatched. Germline loops: CDR1 MDHEN, CDR2 SYDVKM. In nucleotides, the CDR3 is TGTGCCAGCAGGGGTCCGGTAGCGGGAAATACCGGGGAGCTGTTTTTT. As protein: CASRGPVAGNTGELFF.

A remark on this clone: Other DNA sequences in this specimen translate into the identical CDR3. The rearrangement joins TRBV18 to TRBJ1-5; 7 bases line up with TRBD1. Germline values: CDR1 KGHSH, CDR2 LQKENI. This CDR3 contains 14 residues. Trimming cost V 2 bases and J 7 bases; bases outside gene matches: 5. CDR3 bases: TGTGCCAGCTCACCAACAGGGGCCGTCCAGCCCCAGCATTTT. It codes for CASSPTGAVQPQHF.

The chain has TRBV28 and TRBJ2-1, with 12 bases lining up with TRBD2. CDR1 is MDHEN and CDR2 is SYDVKM in the germline V gene. After removal of 7 bases from V and 8 bases from J, the junction contained 21 bases not matched to a gene. CDR3 length: 19 amino acids. In nucleotides, the CDR3 is TGTGCCAGCAAAGTTTCAGGGCTAGCGGGAGGGACCAGGCAATATGAGCAGTTCTTC. This codes for CASKVSGLAGGTRQYEQFF.

The V call is TRBV19, the J call TRBJ1-1; 10 nucleotides match TRBD1. The J segment lost 3 bases and the V segment lost 6 bases, leaving 10 bases of the junction unmatched. The germline CDR1 and CDR2 sequences are LNHDA and SQIVND (reference sequence). The CDR3 has 16 amino acids. The CDR3 DNA sequence: TGTGCCAGTAGAGGCGGGACAGGGGTGTTGGACACTGAAGCTTTCTTT. Translation: CASRGGTGVLDTEAFF.

This chain links TRBV10-3 with TRBJ2-1, with D perhaps TRBD2 (6 bases). CDR3 size: 16 residues. The germline V gene encodes CDR1 ENHRY and CDR2 SYGVKD. Trimming cost V 0 bases and J 1 base, with 10 bases left between them. For the CDR3, the DNA is TGTGCCATCAGTGAGTCGGGGAGCGGGTCCTACAATGAGCAGTTCTTC. Protein sequence: CAISESGSGSYNEQFF.

V is TRBV3-1 (or the pseudogene TRBV3-2) and J is TRBJ2-3; 9 positions match TRBD2. V gave up 0 bases and J gave up 5 bases; unmatched junction bases: 0. This CDR3 has 14 amino acids. Germline values: CDR1 LGHDT, CDR2 YNNKEL (reference sequence). The CDR3 nucleotides are TGTGCCAGCAGCCAAGAACTAGCGGGAGATACGCAGTATTTT. Amino acids: CASSQELAGDTQYF.

The table lists this clone with a few counts. V usage is TRBV19 and J usage is TRBJ1-5; 9 nucleotides align to TRBD1. With V trimmed by 7 bases and J by 0 bases, 19 bases remained unmatched. The CDR3 covers 20 residues. Per germline, CDR1 LNHDA and CDR2 SQIVND (reference sequence). CDR3 nucleotide sequence: TGTGCCAGTAAGCCTACCCGGTGGGACAGGGCTAGCCTTAGCAATCAGCCCCAGCATTTT. Its translation is CASKPTRWDRASLSNQPQHF.

V usage is TRBV28 and J usage is TRBJ2-2, with D tentatively TRBD2 (6 bases). There are 16 residues in the CDR3. CDR1 is MDHEN, CDR2 SYDVKM, per germline. The ends were cut back, 7 bases at V and 4 bases at J, with 19 bases in the middle. The CDR3 sequence is CASNPGGLGGTGELFF. The CDR3 DNA follows: TGTGCCAGCAACCCTGGGGGACTTGGGGGCACCGGGGAGCTGTTTTTT.

This chain joins TRBV4-1 and TRBJ1-1; TRBD1 might be the D (5 bases). This CDR3 has 15 amino acids. The V gene lost 2 bases and the J gene lost 5 bases, with 15 bases spanning the gap. Germline V gene data show CDR1 as MGHRA and CDR2 as YSYEKL. The CDR3 loop reads CASSQIGGLRTEAFF. In nucleotides, the CDR3 is TGCGCCAGCAGCCAAATCGGGGGATTGCGGACTGAAGCTTTCTTT.

This chain connects TRBV11-2 to TRBJ1-1; a weak D match, TRBD1 (6 bases). This CDR3 region has 14 residues. The germline V and J ends were trimmed by 5 bases and 6 bases, with 16 bases remaining between them. CDR1 and CDR2 from the germline V gene are SGHAT and FQNNGV. The CDR3 nucleotides are TGTGCCAGCAGCCCTACCAGGGGAAGCGCTGAAGCTTTCTTT. Amino acid sequence: CASSPTRGSAEAFF. Full variable domain (outside the CDR3, taken from reference TRBV11-2 and TRBJ1-1): EAGVAQSPRYKIIEKRQSVAFWCNPISGHATLYWYQQILGQGPKLLIQFQNNGVVDDSQLPKDRFSAERLKGVDSTLKIQPAKLEDSAVYLCASSPTRGSAEAFFGQGTRLTVV.

The chain employs TRBV7-9 and TRBJ2-5; weak D call: TRBD1 (6 bases). Trimming took 3 bases from V and 3 from J, leaving 11 bases between them. Germline-derived CDR1 and CDR2 are SEHNR and FQNEAQ (reference sequence). The CDR3 has 14 amino acids. For the CDR3, the DNA is TGTGCCAGCAGCTTCAGGGGCCAGGAAGAGACCCAGTACTTC. This codes for CASSFRGQEETQYF. Full variable domain (missing parts from reference TRBV7-9 and TRBJ2-5): DTGVSQNPRHKITKRGQNVTFRCDPISEHNRLYWYRQTLGQGPEFLTYFQNEAQLEKSRLLSDRFSAERPKGSFSTLEIQRTEQGDSAMYLCASSFRGQEETQYFGPGTRLLVL.

The V gene is TRBV24-1, the J gene TRBJ2-7; TRBD2 agrees at 9 bases. CDR1 is KGHDR and CDR2 is SFDVKD in the germline V gene. The J segment lost 3 bases and the V segment lost 4 bases, leaving 6 bases of the junction unmatched. The CDR3 covers 15 residues. As DNA, the CDR3 is TGTGCCACCAGTGAGGGTGTAGCGGGGGTCTACGAGCAGTACTTC. It encodes CATSEGVAGVYEQYF.

The gene calls are TRBV28 and TRBJ1-3; tentative D call: TRBD1 (5 bases). The V end was cut by 2 bases, the J end by 1 base, with 18 bases between. The CDR3 has 18 residues. Looked up from germline, CDR1 is MDHEN and CDR2 is SYDVKM. The CDR3 is CASSLAGHLFASGNTIYF. CDR3 bases: TGTGCCAGCAGTTTAGCGGGGCACCTTTTTGCATCTGGAAACACCATATATTTT.

V and J are TRBV21-1 and TRBJ2-5; no check of the table's D call, TRBD2, against the DNA was made. TRBV21-1 is noted as a pseudogene. This CDR3 has 11 amino acids. CDR3 nucleotide sequence: TGTGCCAGCAGCCCGGAGGAGACCCAGTACTTC. It codes for CASSPEETQYF.

The rearrangement uses TRBV19 and TRBJ1-6, with 8 bases aligning to TRBD1. The germline V gene encodes CDR1 LNHDA and CDR2 SQIVND (reference sequence). The trim removed 4 bases at V and 7 bases at J, leaving 3 bases unmatched. The CDR3 runs 14 residues. The CDR3 spells CASSTQGANSPLHF. The DNA for the CDR3 is TGTGCCAGTAGTACTCAGGGGGCGAATTCACCCCTCCACTTT.

The V call is TRBV3-1 (or the pseudogene TRBV3-2), the J call TRBJ1-6, with 7 bases that match TRBD1. From germline, CDR1 is LGHDT and CDR2 YNNKEL (reference sequence). The CDR3 covers 15 residues. Trimming at V came to 4 bases and at J to 9 bases, leaving 9 bases not matched to a gene. The CDR3 DNA follows: TGTGCCAGCAGCCCAGTTGACAGGGATCGTTCACCCCTCCACTTT. The encoded protein is CASSPVDRDRSPLHF.

The V and J genes are TRBV27 and TRBJ1-2, with 10 bases aligning to TRBD1. CDR1 MNHEY and CDR2 SMNVEV come from the germline V gene (reference sequence). V dropped 5 bases and J dropped 1; count of bases not matched to a gene: 4. The length of the CDR3 is 15 residues. The CDR3 sequence is CASSGTGVLNYGYTF. In nucleotides, the CDR3 is TGTGCCAGCAGTGGGACAGGGGTACTTAACTATGGCTACACCTTC.

The chain is built from TRBV6-1 and TRBJ2-4, with 11 positions matching TRBD2. This CDR3 contains 19 residues. V lost 4 bases and J lost 4; bases outside the gene matches: 15. Germline loops: CDR1 MNHNS, CDR2 SASEGT. The CDR3 protein is CASSGAWWTSGRVKNIQYF. CDR3 DNA sequence: TGTGCCAGCAGTGGCGCCTGGTGGACTAGCGGGCGAGTTAAAAACATTCAGTACTTC.

The chain uses TRBV5-1 and TRBJ2-7; possibly TRBD1 for D (5 bases). Trimming removed 3 bases at V and 6 bases at J, with 13 bases between. The CDR3 extends over 13 amino acids. Germline V lookup: CDR1 SGHRS, CDR2 YFSETQ. Here the CDR3 reads CASSSQGPGEQYF. The CDR3 coding sequence is TGCGCCAGCAGCTCCCAGGGCCCGGGCGAGCAGTACTTC.